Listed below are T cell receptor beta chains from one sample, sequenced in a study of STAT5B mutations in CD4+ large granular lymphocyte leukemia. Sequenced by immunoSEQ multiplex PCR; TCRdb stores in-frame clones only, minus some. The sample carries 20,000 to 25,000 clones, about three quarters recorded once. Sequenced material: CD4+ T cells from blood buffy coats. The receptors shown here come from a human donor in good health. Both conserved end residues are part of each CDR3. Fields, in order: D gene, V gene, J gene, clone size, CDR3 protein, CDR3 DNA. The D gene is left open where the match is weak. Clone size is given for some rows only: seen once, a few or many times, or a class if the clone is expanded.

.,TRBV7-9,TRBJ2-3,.,CASSPPRRFGDTQYF,TGTGCCAGCAGCCCCCCCCGAAGGTTTGGAGATACGCAGTATTTT
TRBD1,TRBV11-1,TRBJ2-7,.,CASSSQQGAYEQYF,TGTGCCAGCAGCTCACAACAGGGGGCTTACGAGCAGTACTTC
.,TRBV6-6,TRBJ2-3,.,CASSYGSGQTTDTQYF,TGTGCCAGCAGTTACGGGTCGGGACAAACCACAGATACGCAGTATTTT
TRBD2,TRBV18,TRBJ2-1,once,CASSPPRLAGGDEQFF,TGTGCCAGCTCACCACCTCGCCTAGCGGGGGGCGATGAGCAGTTCTTC
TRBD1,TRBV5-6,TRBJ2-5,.,CASSFGTDQETQYF,TGTGCCAGCAGCTTTGGGACAGACCAAGAGACCCAGTACTTC
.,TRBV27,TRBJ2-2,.,CANPLGGSAQTNTGELFF,TGTGCCAACCCTCTCGGGGGATCGGCACAGACAAACACCGGGGAGCTGTTTTTT
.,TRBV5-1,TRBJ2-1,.,CASSKTGWEQFF,TGCGCCAGCAGCAAGACAGGCTGGGAGCAGTTCTTC
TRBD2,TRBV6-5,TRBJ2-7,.,CASRLGLAGVREQYF,TGTGCCAGCAGGCTCGGACTAGCGGGGGTGAGGGAGCAGTACTTC
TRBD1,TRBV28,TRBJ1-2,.,CASSLGQNYGYTF,TGTGCCAGCAGTTTGGGACAGAACTATGGCTACACCTTC
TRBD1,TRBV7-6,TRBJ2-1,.,CASSLASQGVASNEQFF,TGTGCCAGCAGCTTAGCGAGTCAGGGGGTTGCTTCCAATGAGCAGTTCTTC
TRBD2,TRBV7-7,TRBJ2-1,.,CASSSTGGEQFF,TGTGCTAGCAGCTCGACGGGGGGTGAGCAGTTCTTC
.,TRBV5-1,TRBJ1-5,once,CASSFQAGGQMLSNQPQHF,TGCGCCAGCAGCTTCCAAGCCGGGGGACAAATGCTTAGCAATCAGCCCCAGCATTTT
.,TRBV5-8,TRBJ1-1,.,CASSFARSAFF,TGTGCCAGCAGCTTCGCTCGATCAGCTTTCTTT
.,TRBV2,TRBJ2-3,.,CASSADSPDTQYF,TGTGCCAGCAGTGCAGACAGTCCAGATACGCAGTATTTT
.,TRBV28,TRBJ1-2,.,CASSLRRNYGYTF,TGTGCCAGCAGTTTACGCAGAAACTATGGCTACACCTTC
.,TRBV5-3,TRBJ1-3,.,CARSRRSSTGNTIYF,TGTGCCAGAAGCCGCAGGTCCTCAACTGGAAACACCATATATTTT
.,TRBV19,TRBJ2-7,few,CASTTDGDRPYEQYF,TGTGCCAGTACCACCGATGGGGACCGTCCCTACGAGCAGTACTTC
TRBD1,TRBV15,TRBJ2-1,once,CATSRDWDRGYNEQFF,TGTGCCACCAGCAGAGATTGGGACAGGGGGTACAATGAGCAGTTCTTC
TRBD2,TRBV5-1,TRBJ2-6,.,CASSFGGAGANVLTF,TGCGCCAGCAGCTTCGGGGGGGCTGGGGCCAACGTCCTGACTTTC
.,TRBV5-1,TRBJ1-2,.,CASSEQDSRYGYTF,TGCGCCAGCAGCGAGCAGGACAGCCGCTATGGCTACACCTTC
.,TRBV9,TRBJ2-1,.,CASSLLAGGREQFF,TGTGCCAGCAGCCTCCTCGCTGGGGGGCGTGAGCAGTTCTTC
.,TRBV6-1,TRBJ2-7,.,CASSDPSVSYEQYF,TGTGCCAGCAGTGACCCCTCGGTAAGCTACGAGCAGTACTTC
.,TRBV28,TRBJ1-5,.,CASSQGTFPNSNQPQHF,TGTGCCAGCAGTCAAGGAACCTTCCCTAATAGCAATCAGCCCCAGCATTTT
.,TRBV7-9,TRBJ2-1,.,CASSFIFQGGYNEQFF,TGTGCCAGCAGCTTTATTTTCCAGGGTGGGTACAATGAGCAGTTCTTC
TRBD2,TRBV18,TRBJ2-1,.,CASSRSGGTYNEQFF,TGTGCCAGCTCACGCTCGGGAGGCACCTACAATGAGCAGTTCTTC
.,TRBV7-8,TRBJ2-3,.,CASSTTTGRGPDTQYF,TGTGCCAGCAGCACCACAACAGGAAGGGGTCCAGATACGCAGTATTTT
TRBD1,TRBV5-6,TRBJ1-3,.,CASSAKDRGSGNTIYF,TGTGCCAGCAGCGCTAAAGACAGGGGCTCTGGAAACACCATATATTTT
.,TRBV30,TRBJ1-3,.,CAWSVLRDTIYF,TGTGCCTGGAGTGTACTCCGGGACACCATATATTTT
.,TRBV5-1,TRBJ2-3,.,CASSATSSTDTQYF,TGCGCCAGCAGCGCAACTAGCAGCACAGATACGCAGTATTTT
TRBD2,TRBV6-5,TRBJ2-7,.,CASTVAGDSYEQYF,TGTGCCAGCACCGTAGCGGGGGACTCCTACGAGCAGTACTTC
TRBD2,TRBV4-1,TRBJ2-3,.,CASSQDSPSGSTDTQYF,TGCGCCAGCAGCCAAGATAGTCCTAGCGGTAGCACAGATACGCAGTATTTT
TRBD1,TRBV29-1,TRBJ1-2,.,CSAVYSGQGTGGYTF,TGCAGCGCCGTGTATTCGGGACAGGGGACGGGTGGCTACACCTTC
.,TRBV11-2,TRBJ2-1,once,CASSLTLRVGSYNEQFF,TGTGCCAGCAGCTTAACCCTCAGGGTCGGCTCCTACAATGAGCAGTTCTTC
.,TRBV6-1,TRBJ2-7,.,CASSESLYEQYF,TGTGCCAGCAGTGAATCCCTTTACGAGCAGTACTTC
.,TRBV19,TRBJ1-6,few,CASSIVANNSPLHF,TGTGCCAGTAGTATAGTGGCGAATAATTCACCCCTCCACTTT
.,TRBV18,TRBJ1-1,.,CASSPTANTEAFF,TGTGCCAGCTCACCGACAGCGAACACTGAAGCTTTCTTT